Shown below are 7 T cell receptor beta chains from a single sample sequenced in a study of breast tumors, draining lymph nodes, adjacent tissues. Using its own MiXCR run on the multiplex PCR reads, TCRdb lists one record per CDR3 protein. The repertoire holds some 47,000 distinct CDR3 sequences, 42% seen once, with under 12% in the top ten. Material for sequencing was breast tumor tissue. These receptors originate from a female donor with breast cancer. Some clones in this sample may be carry-over from other donors' samples.

This clonotype was observed many times. The chain recombines TRBV11-2 with TRBJ1-3; D is undetermined. Germline CDR1 and CDR2: SGHAT and FQNNGV. V shed 5 bases and J shed 3 bases, with 11 bases lying between them. The CDR3 loop spans 14 amino acids. The CDR3 DNA reads as TGTGCCAGCAGCCCATCGGTCGGTGGAAACACCATATATTTT. Its translation is CASSPSVGGNTIYF. Full variable domain (remainder filled in from reference TRBV11-2 and TRBJ1-3): EAGVAQSPRYKIIEKRQSVAFWCNPISGHATLYWYQQILGQGPKLLIQFQNNGVVDDSQLPKDRFSAERLKGVDSTLKIQPAKLEDSAVYLCASSPSVGGNTIYFGEGSWLTVV.

This clonotype was recorded a few times. Possible read error: a much larger clone is one base away. This chain links TRBV6-1 with TRBJ2-7; 8 bases fit TRBD2. The CDR3 is made up of 16 amino acids. The V gene's germline CDR1 is MNHNS and CDR2 SASEGT. CDR3 in amino acids: CASSQALAGGGYEQYF. The CDR3 coding sequence is TGTGCCAGCAGTCAAGCTTTAGCAGGCGGGGGGTACGAGCAGTACTTC.

The V gene is TRBV2, the J gene TRBJ2-5, with a weak D call TRBD2 (5 bases). V dropped 9 bases and J dropped 2 bases, with 19 bases sitting between them. The CDR3 sequence is 15 residues long. Germline CDR1 SNHLY, CDR2 FYNNEI. The CDR3 bases are TGTGCCAGTCAACCTCGAACTAGACAACAAGAGACCCAGTACTTC. It is translated as CASQPRTRQQETQYF.

Ten or more counts support this clonotype. This chain uses TRBV20-1 with TRBJ1-5; 8 bases map to TRBD1. The CDR3 covers 15 residues. Germline lookup yields CDR1 DFQATT and CDR2 SNEGSKA (reference sequence). V shed 5 bases, J shed 0 bases, and the junction held 6 bases outside the gene matches. As DNA, the CDR3 is TGCAGTGCTCCACCGCAGGGGGCTAGCAATCAGCCCCAGCATTTT. As protein: CSAPPQGASNQPQHF.

This clonotype was counted at least ten times. V gene TRBV9 combines with J gene TRBJ2-2, with 8 nucleotides matching TRBD2. The CDR3 length is 14 residues. After removal of 0 bases from V and 6 bases from J, the junction contained 1 base not matched to a gene. Germline CDR1 SGDLS, CDR2 YYNGEE. CDR3 nucleotides: TGTGCCAGCAGCGTAGTAGCGGGATCCGGGGAGCTGTTTTTT. Its translation: CASSVVAGSGELFF.

The chain uses TRBV2 and TRBJ2-3; D is undetermined. V was pared by 2 bases and J by 2 bases, with 11 bases between. CDR1 is SNHLY, CDR2 FYNNEI, per germline. The CDR3 sequence is 15 residues long. DNA of the CDR3: TGTGCCAGCAGTGAATCCCCTTACCTCACAGATACGCAGTATTTT. Encoded protein: CASSESPYLTDTQYF.

This sequence joins TRBV11-2 and TRBJ2-1; no clear D gene. CDR3 size: 17 residues. V lost 5 bases, J lost 10 bases, and 27 bases lay in between. In germline, CDR1 is SGHAT, CDR2 FQNNGV. CDR3 coding DNA: TGTGCCAGCAGCCCACTCTGGTCCAGCGTAGATGACCAGGAGCAGTTCTTC. This gives the protein CASSPLWSSVDDQEQFF.